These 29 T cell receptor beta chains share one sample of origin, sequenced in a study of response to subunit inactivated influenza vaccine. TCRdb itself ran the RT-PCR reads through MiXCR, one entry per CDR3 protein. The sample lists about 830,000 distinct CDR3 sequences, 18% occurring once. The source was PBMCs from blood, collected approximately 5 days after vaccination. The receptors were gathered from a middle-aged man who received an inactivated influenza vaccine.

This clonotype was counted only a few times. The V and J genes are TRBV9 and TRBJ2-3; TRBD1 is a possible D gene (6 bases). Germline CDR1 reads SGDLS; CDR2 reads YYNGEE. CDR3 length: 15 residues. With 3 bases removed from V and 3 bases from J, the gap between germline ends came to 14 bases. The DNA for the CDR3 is TGTGCCAGCAGCGGTCGTGAGGGGGTGACAGATACGCAGTATTTT. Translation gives CASSGREGVTDTQYF.

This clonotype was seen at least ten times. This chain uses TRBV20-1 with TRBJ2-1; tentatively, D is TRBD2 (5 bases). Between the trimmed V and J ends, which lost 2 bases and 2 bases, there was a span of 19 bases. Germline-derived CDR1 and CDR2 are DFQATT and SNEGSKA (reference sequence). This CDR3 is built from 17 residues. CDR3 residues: CSARSIAGPEAYNEQFF. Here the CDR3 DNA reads TGCAGTGCTAGATCGATAGCTGGACCGGAGGCCTACAATGAGCAGTTCTTC.

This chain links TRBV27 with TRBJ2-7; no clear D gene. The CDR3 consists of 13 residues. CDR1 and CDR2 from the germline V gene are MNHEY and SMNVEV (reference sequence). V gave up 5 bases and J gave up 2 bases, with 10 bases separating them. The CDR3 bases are TGTGCCAGCAGTCCCTTAGCCCCCTACGAGCAGTACTTC. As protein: CASSPLAPYEQYF.

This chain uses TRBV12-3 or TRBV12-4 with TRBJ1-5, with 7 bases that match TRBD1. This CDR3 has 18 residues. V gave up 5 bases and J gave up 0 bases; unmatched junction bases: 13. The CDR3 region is CASSTGQGGPYSNQPQHF. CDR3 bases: TGTGCCAGCAGTACGGGACAAGGGGGCCCCTATAGCAATCAGCCCCAGCATTTT.

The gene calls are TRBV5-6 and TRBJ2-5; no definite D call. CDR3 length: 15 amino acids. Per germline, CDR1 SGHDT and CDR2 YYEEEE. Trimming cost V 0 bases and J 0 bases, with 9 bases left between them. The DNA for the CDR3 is TGTGCCAGCAGCTTGGACCCAGGCCACCAAGAGACCCAGTACTTC. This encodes CASSLDPGHQETQYF.

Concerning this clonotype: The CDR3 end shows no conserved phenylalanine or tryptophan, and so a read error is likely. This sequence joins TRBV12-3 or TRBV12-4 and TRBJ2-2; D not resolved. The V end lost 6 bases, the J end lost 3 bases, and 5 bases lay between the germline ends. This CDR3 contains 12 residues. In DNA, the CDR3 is TGTGCCAGCAGATTTGACACCGGGGAGCTGTTTCTT. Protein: CASRFDTGELFL.

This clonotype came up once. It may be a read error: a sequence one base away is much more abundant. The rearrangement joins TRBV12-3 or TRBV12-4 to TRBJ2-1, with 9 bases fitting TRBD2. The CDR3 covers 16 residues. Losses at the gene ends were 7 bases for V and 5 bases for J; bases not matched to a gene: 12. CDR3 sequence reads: CASTSGLAVTNNEQFF. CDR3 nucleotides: TGTGCCAGCACTTCGGGACTAGCAGTGACCAACAATGAGCAGTTCTTC.

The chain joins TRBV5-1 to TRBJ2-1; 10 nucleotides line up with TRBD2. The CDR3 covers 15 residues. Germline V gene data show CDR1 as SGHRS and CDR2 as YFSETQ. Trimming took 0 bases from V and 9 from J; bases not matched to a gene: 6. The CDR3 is CASSLGSGGAGEQFF. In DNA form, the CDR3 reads TGCGCCAGCAGCTTGGGCAGCGGGGGGGCAGGTGAGCAGTTCTTC.

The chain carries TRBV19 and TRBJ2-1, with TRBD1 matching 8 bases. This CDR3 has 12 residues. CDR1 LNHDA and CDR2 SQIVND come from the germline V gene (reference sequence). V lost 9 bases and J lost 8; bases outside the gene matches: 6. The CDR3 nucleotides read TGTGCCAGCCGACAGGGGTCGGATGAGCAGTTCTTC. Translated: CASRQGSDEQFF. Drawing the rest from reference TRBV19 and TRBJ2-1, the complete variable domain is DGGITQSPKYLFRKEGQNVTLSCEQNLNHDAMYWYRQDPGQGLRLIYYSQIVNDFQKGDIAEGYSVSREKKESFPLTVTSAQKNPTAFYLCASRQGSDEQFFGPGTRLTVL.

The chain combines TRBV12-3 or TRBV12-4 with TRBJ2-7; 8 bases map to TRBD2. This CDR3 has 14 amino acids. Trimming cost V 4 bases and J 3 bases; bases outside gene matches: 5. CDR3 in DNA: TGTGCCAGCAGTTCCCCTAGCGGGCGCTACGAGCAGTACTTC. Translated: CASSSPSGRYEQYF.

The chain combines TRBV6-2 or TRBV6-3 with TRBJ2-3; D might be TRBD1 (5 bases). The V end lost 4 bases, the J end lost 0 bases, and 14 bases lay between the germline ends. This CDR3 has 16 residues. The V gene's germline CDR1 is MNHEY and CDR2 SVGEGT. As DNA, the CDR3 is TGTGCCAGCAGTTTTGACAGCTACACCAGCACAGATACGCAGTATTTT. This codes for CASSFDSYTSTDTQYF.

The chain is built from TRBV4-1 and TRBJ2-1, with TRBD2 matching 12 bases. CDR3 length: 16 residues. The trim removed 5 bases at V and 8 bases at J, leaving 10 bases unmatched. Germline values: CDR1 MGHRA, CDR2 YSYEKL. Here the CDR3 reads CASSNPARTSGDEQFF. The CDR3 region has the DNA TGCGCCAGCAGCAACCCAGCTCGGACTAGCGGGGATGAGCAGTTCTTC.

CDR3 sequence reads: CASSFGWSNYGYTF. The CDR3 region has the DNA TGTGCCAGCAGTTTCGGTTGGTCTAACTATGGCTACACCTTC. J is TRBJ1-2 and V is TRBV28; no definite D call. Trimming shortened V by 3 bases and J by 0 bases, and 8 bases separated the two germline ends. This CDR3 comprises 14 residues. Germline values: CDR1 MDHEN, CDR2 SYDVKM.

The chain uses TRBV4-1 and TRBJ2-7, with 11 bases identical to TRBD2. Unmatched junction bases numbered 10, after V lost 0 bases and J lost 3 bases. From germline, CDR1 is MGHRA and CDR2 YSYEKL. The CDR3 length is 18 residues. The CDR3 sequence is CASSQERRIAGGGYEQYF. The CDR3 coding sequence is TGCGCCAGCAGCCAAGAAAGGAGAATAGCGGGAGGGGGCTACGAGCAGTACTTC.

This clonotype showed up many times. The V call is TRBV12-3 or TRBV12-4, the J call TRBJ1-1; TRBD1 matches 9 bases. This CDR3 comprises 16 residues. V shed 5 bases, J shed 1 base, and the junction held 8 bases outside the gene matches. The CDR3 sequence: CASSPGTGRGNTEAFF. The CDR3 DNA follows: TGTGCCAGCAGTCCAGGGACAGGGCGGGGGAACACTGAAGCTTTCTTT.

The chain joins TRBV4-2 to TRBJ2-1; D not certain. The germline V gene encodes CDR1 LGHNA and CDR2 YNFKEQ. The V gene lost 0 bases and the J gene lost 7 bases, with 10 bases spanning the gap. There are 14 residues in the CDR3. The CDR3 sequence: CASSQEYGTNEQFF. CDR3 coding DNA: TGTGCCAGCAGCCAAGAGTACGGAACAAATGAGCAGTTCTTC.

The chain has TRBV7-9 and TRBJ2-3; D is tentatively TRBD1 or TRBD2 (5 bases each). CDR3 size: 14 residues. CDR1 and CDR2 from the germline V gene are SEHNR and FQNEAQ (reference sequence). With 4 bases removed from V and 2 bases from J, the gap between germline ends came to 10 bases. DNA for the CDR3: TGTGCCAGCAGCTCGGGACCTTTCACAGATACGCAGTATTTT. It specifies CASSSGPFTDTQYF.

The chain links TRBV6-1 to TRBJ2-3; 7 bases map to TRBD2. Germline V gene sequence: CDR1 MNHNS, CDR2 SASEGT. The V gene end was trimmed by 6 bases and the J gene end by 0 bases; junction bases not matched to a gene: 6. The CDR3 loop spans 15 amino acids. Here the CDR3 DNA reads TGTGCCAGCAGGCGAGCGGGGATTAGCACAGATACGCAGTATTTT. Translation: CASRRAGISTDTQYF.

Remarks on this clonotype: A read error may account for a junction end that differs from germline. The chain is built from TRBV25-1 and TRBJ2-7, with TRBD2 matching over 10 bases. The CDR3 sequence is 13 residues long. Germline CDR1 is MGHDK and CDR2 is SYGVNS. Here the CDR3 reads CASSDRGLAVWNF. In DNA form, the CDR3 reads TGTGCCAGCAGTGACCGCGGACTAGCGGTATGGAACTTC.

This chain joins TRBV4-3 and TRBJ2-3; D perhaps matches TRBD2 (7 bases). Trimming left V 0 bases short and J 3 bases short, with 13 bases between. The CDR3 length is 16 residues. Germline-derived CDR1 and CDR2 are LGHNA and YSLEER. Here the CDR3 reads CASSQDEGGRTDTQYF. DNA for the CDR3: TGCGCCAGCAGCCAAGATGAGGGGGGGCGTACAGATACGCAGTATTTT.

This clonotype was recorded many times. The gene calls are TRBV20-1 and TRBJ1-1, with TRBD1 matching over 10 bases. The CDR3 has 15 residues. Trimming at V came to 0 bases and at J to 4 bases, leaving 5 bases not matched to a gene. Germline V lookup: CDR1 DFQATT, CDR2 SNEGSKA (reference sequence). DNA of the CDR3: TGCAGTGCTAGAGATCCTGGGACAGGGGTCACTGAAGCTTTCTTT. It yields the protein CSARDPGTGVTEAFF.

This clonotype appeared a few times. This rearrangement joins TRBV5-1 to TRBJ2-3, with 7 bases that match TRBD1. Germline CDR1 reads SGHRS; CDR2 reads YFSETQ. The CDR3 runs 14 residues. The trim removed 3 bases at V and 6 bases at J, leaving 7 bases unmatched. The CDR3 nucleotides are TGCGCCAGCAGCTCGACGACAGGGTCCGATACGCAGTATTTT. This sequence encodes CASSSTTGSDTQYF. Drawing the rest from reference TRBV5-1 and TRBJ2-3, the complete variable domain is KAGVTQTPRYLIKTRGQQVTLSCSPISGHRSVSWYQQTPGQGLQFLFEYFSETQRNKGNFPGRFSGRQFSNSRSEMNVSTLELGDSALYLCASSSTTGSDTQYFGPGTRLTVL.

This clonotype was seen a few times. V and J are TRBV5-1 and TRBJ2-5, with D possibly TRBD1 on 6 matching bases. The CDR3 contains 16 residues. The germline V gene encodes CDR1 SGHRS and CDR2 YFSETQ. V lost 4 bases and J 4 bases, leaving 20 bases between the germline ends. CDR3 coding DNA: TGCGCCAGCAGCATCACACCTCAGGGGAGTGGAGAGACCCAGTACTTC. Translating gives CASSITPQGSGETQYF.

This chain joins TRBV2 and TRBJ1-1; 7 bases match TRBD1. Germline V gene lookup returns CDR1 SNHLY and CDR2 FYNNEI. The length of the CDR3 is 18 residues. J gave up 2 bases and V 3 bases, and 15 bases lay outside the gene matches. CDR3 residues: CASSDITLAGTANTEAFF. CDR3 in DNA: TGTGCCAGCAGTGACATAACTCTGGCCGGGACAGCCAACACTGAAGCTTTCTTT.

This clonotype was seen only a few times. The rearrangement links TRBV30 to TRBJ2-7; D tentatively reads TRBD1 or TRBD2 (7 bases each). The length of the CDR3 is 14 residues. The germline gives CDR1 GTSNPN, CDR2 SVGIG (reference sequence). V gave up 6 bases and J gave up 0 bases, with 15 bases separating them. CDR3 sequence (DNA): TGTGCCTGTGGGAGGGACAGCTACTCCTACGAGCAGTACTTC. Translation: CACGRDSYSYEQYF.

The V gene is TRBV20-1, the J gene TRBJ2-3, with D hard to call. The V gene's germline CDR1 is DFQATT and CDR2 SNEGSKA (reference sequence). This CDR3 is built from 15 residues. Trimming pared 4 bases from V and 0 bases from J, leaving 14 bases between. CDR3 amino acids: CSAIKAPTSTDTQYF. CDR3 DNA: TGCAGTGCTATAAAAGCTCCCACTAGCACAGATACGCAGTATTTT.

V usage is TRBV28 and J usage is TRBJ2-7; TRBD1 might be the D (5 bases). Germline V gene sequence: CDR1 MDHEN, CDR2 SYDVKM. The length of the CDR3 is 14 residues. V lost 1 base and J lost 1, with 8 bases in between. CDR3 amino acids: CASSLFAGSYEQYF. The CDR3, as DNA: TGTGCCAGCAGTTTATTCGCAGGGTCCTACGAGCAGTACTTC.

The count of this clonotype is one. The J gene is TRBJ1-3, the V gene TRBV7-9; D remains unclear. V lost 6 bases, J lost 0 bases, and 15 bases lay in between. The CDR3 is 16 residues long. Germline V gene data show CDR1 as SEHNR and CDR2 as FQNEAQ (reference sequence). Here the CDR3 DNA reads TGTGCCAGCAGTGCCACCGGCGCTTACTCTGGAAACACCATATATTTT. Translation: CASSATGAYSGNTIYF.

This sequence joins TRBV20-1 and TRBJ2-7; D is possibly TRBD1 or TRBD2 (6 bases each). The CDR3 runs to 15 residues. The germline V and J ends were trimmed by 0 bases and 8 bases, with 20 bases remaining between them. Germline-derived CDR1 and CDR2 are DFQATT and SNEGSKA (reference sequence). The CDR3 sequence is CSARDDGGGMGKQYF. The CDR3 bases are TGCAGTGCTAGAGATGATGGGGGCGGGATGGGAAAGCAGTACTTC.